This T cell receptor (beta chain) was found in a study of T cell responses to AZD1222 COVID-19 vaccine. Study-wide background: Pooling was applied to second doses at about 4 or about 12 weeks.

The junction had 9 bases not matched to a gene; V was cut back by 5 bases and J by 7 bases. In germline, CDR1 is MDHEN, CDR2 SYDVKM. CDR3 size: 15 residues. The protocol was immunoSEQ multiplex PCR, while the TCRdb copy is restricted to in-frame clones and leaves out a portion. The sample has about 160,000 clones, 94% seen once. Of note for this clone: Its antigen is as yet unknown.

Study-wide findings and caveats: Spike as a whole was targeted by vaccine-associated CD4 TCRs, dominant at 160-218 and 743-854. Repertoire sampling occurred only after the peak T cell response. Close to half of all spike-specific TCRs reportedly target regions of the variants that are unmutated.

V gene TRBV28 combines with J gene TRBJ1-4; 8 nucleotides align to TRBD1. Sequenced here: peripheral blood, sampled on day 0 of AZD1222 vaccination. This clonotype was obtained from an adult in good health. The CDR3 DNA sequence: TGTGCCAGCAGTGTCTATCAGGGGGCGGGTGAAAAACTGTTTTTT. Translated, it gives CASSVYQGAGEKLFF.